The 16 T cell receptor beta chains given below trace back to one sample, sequenced in a study of T-cell memory formation after mild COVID-19. TCRdb passed the 5' RACE reads through MiXCR, listing each CDR3 protein once. The data contain approximately 150,000 distinct CDR3 sequences, approximately 6% of them singletons. Sequenced: PBMCs or a T cell subset sorted from them (not recorded which). These receptors were obtained from an adult woman who had mild COVID-19 (a few samples of this study predate the infection). Cell type and time point are not known.

The sample holds many counts of this clonotype. This chain uses TRBV6-5 with TRBJ2-2; no reliable D call. The CDR3 consists of 14 residues. The germline V gene has CDR1 MNHEY and CDR2 SVGAGI. Trimming took 7 bases from V and 1 from J, leaving 10 bases between them. Here the CDR3 DNA reads TGTGCCAGCAAGACGGGCGTGAACACCGGGGAGCTGTTTTTT. The encoded protein is CASKTGVNTGELFF.

This clonotype was counted many times. This rearrangement joins TRBV5-1 to TRBJ2-5, with D perhaps matching TRBD1 or TRBD2 (5 bases each). The CDR3 loop spans 15 amino acids. Trimming took off 1 base at V and 4 bases at J, with 14 bases between the two ends. CDR1 and CDR2 from the germline V gene are SGHRS and YFSETQ. The CDR3 bases are TGCGCCAGCAGCTTGAAAGGGCCGGGACCAGAGACCCAGTACTTC. Its protein is CASSLKGPGPETQYF.

This clonotype showed up many times. This sequence joins TRBV2 and TRBJ2-2; D uncertain. V was pared by 7 bases and J by 4 bases, with 19 bases between. This CDR3 has 16 amino acids. The germline V gene has CDR1 SNHLY and CDR2 FYNNEI. CDR3 residues: CASTNEAPRPTGELFF. CDR3 sequence (DNA): TGTGCCAGCACTAACGAGGCCCCTAGGCCCACCGGGGAGCTGTTTTTT.

This chain connects TRBV7-9 to TRBJ2-6, with unresolved D. The germline gives CDR1 SEHNR, CDR2 FQNEAQ (reference sequence). The germline V and J ends were trimmed by 3 bases and 0 bases, with 12 bases remaining between them. The CDR3 sequence is 17 residues long. CDR3 loop: CASSLKSVGSGANVLTF. Here the CDR3 DNA reads TGTGCCAGCAGCTTGAAAAGCGTCGGCTCTGGGGCCAACGTCCTGACTTTC.

The chain recombines TRBV7-2 with TRBJ2-5; unclear D gene. V lost 4 bases to trimming and J lost 5 bases, with 11 bases between them. The CDR3 consists of 13 residues. Germline CDR1 reads SGHTA; CDR2 reads FQGNSA. The CDR3 nucleotides are TGTGCCAGCAGCTCTGATTTCGGGGAGACCCAGTACTTC. It translates to CASSSDFGETQYF. The variable domain in full, completed from reference TRBV7-2 and TRBJ2-5, reads GAGVSQSPSNKVTEKGKDVELRCDPISGHTALYWYRQSLGQGLEFLIYFQGNSAPDKSGLPSDRFSAERTGGSVSTLTIQRTQQEDSAVYLCASSSDFGETQYFGPGTRLLVL.

This clonotype was recorded a few times. V gene TRBV5-1 combines with J gene TRBJ2-2; the match to TRBD1 covers 12 bases. Germline V CDR1 and CDR2: SGHRS, YFSETQ. The CDR3 covers 16 residues. V shed 4 bases and J 5 bases; nucleotides not matched to a gene: 6. In nucleotides, the CDR3 is TGCGCCAGCAGCCCGGGACAGGGGGCAAAGACCGGGGAGCTGTTTTTT. Its protein is CASSPGQGAKTGELFF.

V usage is TRBV25-1 and J usage is TRBJ2-1, with unresolved D. Germline V CDR1 and CDR2: MGHDK, SYGVNS. The CDR3 is 14 amino acids. Between the trimmed V and J ends, which lost 5 bases and 4 bases, there was a span of 12 bases. The CDR3 loop is CASSWTRLYNEQFF. CDR3 nucleotides: TGTGCCAGCAGTTGGACCCGCTTATACAATGAGCAGTTCTTC.

There are many counts of this clonotype. The chain has TRBV4-1 and TRBJ2-5, with 12 nucleotides matching TRBD2. CDR3 length: 18 amino acids. With V trimmed by 3 bases and J by 7 bases, 15 bases remained unmatched. The germline V gene has CDR1 MGHRA and CDR2 YSYEKL. This CDR3 reads CASSQLPVTSGGRVTQYF. CDR3 nucleotide sequence: TGCGCCAGCAGCCAGCTACCGGTGACTAGCGGGGGAAGGGTGACCCAGTACTTC.

This clonotype was found many times. The chain carries TRBV12-3 or TRBV12-4 and TRBJ1-2; a weak D match, TRBD1 (5 bases). The V gene lost 6 bases and the J gene lost 0 bases, with 8 bases spanning the gap. This CDR3 is 13 amino acids long. The CDR3 region is CASRKTANYGYTF. The CDR3 DNA reads as TGTGCCAGCAGGAAGACAGCTAACTATGGCTACACCTTC.

This clonotype was observed a handful of times. The CDR3 is CASSQNNANYGYTF. The CDR3 DNA is TGTGCCAGCAGCCAAAACAACGCTAACTATGGCTACACCTTC. This rearrangement joins TRBV12-3 or TRBV12-4 to TRBJ1-2; D remains ambiguous. The CDR3 runs to 14 residues. Deletions cut 6 bases from V and 0 bases from J, with 11 bases between.

The gene calls are TRBV12-3 or TRBV12-4 and TRBJ2-2, with D unclear. This CDR3 region has 18 residues. V lost 3 bases and J lost 0, with 17 bases in between. In DNA form, the CDR3 reads TGTGCCAGCAGTTTTCCCTCTGGTAGGGCCACGAACACCGGGGAGCTGTTTTTT. Protein product: CASSFPSGRATNTGELFF.

This clonotype was found many times. The chain is built from TRBV6-9 and TRBJ2-2, with D perhaps matching TRBD2 (6 bases). Trimming shortened V by 4 bases and J by 5 bases, and 17 bases separated the two germline ends. The CDR3 consists of 16 residues. Germline assignment: CDR1 MNHGY and CDR2 SVAAGI. CDR3 nucleotides: TGTGCCAGCAGTTTAATCGGGGGAGAAGTAACCGGGGAGCTGTTTTTT. Translated: CASSLIGGEVTGELFF.

This clonotype was found many times. The chain couples TRBV7-6 to TRBJ2-5; 7 bases agree with TRBD1. The CDR3 has 17 residues. Germline V lookup: CDR1 SGHVS, CDR2 FNYEAQ. The junction had 14 bases not matched to a gene; V was cut back by 2 bases and J by 5 bases. DNA for the CDR3: TGTGCCAGCAGCTTAAGAGACAGGGCAGAACTAGAGGAGACCCAGTACTTC. It yields the protein CASSLRDRAELEETQYF.

This clonotype occurred many times. Compared with germline, one end of the junction differs, possibly owing to a read error. The V call is TRBV5-8, the J call TRBJ2-2; 10 nucleotides line up with TRBD1. The CDR3 extends over 15 amino acids. The germline V gene encodes CDR1 SGHTS and CDR2 YDEGEE. CDR3 loop: CASSPGTGVTEELFF. CDR3 nucleotides: TGTGCCAGCAGCCCAGGGACAGGGGTAACCGAGGAGCTGTTTTTT.

A single count supports this clonotype. CDR3 sequence (DNA): TGTGCCAGCTCACCTGCGGACGGGCCAAGCTACGAGCAGTACTTC. Protein: CASSPADGPSYEQYF. V gene TRBV18 combines with J gene TRBJ2-7; D gene ambiguous. The CDR3 runs 15 residues. CDR1 is KGHSH and CDR2 is LQKENI in the germline V gene. Trimming removed 3 bases at V and 3 bases at J, with 15 bases between.

This clonotype was detected a few times. The CDR3 loop reads CSARGGTSGEQFF. CDR3 DNA: TGCAGTGCTAGGGGAGGGACTAGCGGTGAGCAGTTCTTC. The chain couples TRBV20-1 to TRBJ2-1, with 11 bases identical to TRBD2. The germline V gene encodes CDR1 DFQATT and CDR2 SNEGSKA (reference sequence). Losses at the gene ends were 3 bases for V and 9 bases for J; bases not matched to a gene: 4. There are 13 residues in the CDR3.